The present entry profiles one T cell receptor (beta chain) with its context. The target antigen is unknown. These data originate in a study of CD8 T cells in ankylosing spondylitis. General study points: What seemed typical of ankylosing spondylitis blood was a TCR beta motif built from 8 or 9 highly homologous variants. The clones that were linked to disease were reported to be significantly enriched in matched synovial fluid samples from ankylosing spondylitis patients.

Each CDR3 protein is one row after TCRdb ran MiXCR on the 5' RACE reads. The sample consists of about 500,000 distinct CDR3 sequences, approximately 5.3% of them appearing once. Material: blood, either unsorted or a sorted T cell fraction (not recorded which). The source of this sequence is a male donor with ankylosing spondylitis.

The CDR3 sequence is CASSLYAGDTYEQYF. CDR3 bases: TGTGCCAGCAGTTTATACGCGGGGGACACCTACGAGCAGTACTTC. V is TRBV28 and J is TRBJ2-7, with a weak D call TRBD2 (7 bases). The ends were cut back, 1 base at V and 2 bases at J, with 12 bases in the middle. Per the germline V gene, CDR1 is MDHEN and CDR2 is SYDVKM. The CDR3 contains 15 residues.